This is a list of T cell receptor beta chains from one sample in a study of shared T cell receptors in the human thymus. Assay used: immunoSEQ multiplex PCR; TCRdb lists only in-frame clones, some missing. The sample has hundreds of thousands of clones; 87% are singletons. The sample was also reused in another study, on human thymus T cells.

Sequenced sample: thymocytes. The receptors here all came from a boy younger than two with a congenital heart defect. The conserved cysteine and the conserved F or W are not part of the CDR3 here. A D gene is named only where the DNA matches it firmly. The size entry is marked missing in some rows and otherwise reads once, few, many or a size class.

v_call,d_call,clone_size,j_call,cdr3_aa
TRBV27,TRBD1,NA,TRBJ1-5,ASRGQGLGNQPQH
TRBV6-5,TRBD1,NA,TRBJ1-1,ASSYSTGLNTEAF
TRBV27,NA,NA,TRBJ2-7,ASSYKLQAPYEQY
TRBV6-5,TRBD2,NA,TRBJ2-7,ASSRTSGYEQY
TRBV7-6,NA,NA,TRBJ1-2,ASSFSGGGYT
TRBV18,NA,NA,TRBJ1-2,ASSPGQRGYT
TRBV7-9,NA,NA,TRBJ2-1,ASSRIAGASYNEQF
TRBV7-8,NA,NA,TRBJ1-1,ASVPGDLGGTEAF
TRBV7-6,TRBD1,once,TRBJ1-1,ASSLAHGTENTEAF
TRBV5-4,TRBD2,NA,TRBJ2-2,ASSLGASGRNFVTGELF
TRBV2,TRBD1,NA,TRBJ2-3,ASIAGG
TRBV5-4,TRBD1,once,TRBJ2-5,ASSLGKDRQETQY
TRBV27,TRBD2,NA,TRBJ2-3,ASSLFLAGGASTDTQY
TRBV7-9,TRBD2,NA,TRBJ2-2,ASSLVLGTSGSSNGELF
TRBV7-6,NA,NA,TRBJ2-3,ASSPHREQRTDTQY
TRBV7-2,NA,NA,TRBJ1-5,ASRNGTTYSNQPQH
TRBV7-2,TRBD2,NA,TRBJ2-1,ASSGPSGVYNEQF
TRBV2,TRBD2,NA,TRBJ2-3,ASSEALAEREATDTQY
TRBV12-5,TRBD1,NA,TRBJ1-2,ASGLGPTGVLGYT
TRBV30,NA,NA,TRBJ1-1,AWGFGHRNTEAF
TRBV5-4,NA,NA,TRBJ1-6,ASSLAARGIGNSPLH
TRBV6-5,TRBD1,NA,TRBJ2-7,ASSWLPGQGFYEQY